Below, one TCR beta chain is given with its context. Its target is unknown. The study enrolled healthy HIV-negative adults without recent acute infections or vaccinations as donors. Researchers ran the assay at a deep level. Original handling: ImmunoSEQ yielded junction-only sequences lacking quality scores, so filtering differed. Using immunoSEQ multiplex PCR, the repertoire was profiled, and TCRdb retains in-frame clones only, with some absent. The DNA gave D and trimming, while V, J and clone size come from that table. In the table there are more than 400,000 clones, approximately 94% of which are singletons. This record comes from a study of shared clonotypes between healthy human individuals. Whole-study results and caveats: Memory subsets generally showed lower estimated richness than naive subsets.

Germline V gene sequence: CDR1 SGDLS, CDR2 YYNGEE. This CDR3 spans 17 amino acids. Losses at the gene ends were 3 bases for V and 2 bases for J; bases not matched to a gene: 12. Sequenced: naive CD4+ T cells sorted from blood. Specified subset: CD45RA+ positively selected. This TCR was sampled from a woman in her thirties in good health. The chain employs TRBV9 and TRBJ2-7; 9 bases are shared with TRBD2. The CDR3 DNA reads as TGTGCCAGCAGCGCGGGGCTGGGTAGCGGGGGTACCTACGAGCAGTACTTC. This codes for CASSAGLGSGGTYEQYF.